This TCR beta chain was documented in a study of blood T cell repertoires in COVID-19. Assay used: immunoSEQ multiplex PCR; TCRdb lists only in-frame clones, some missing. This repertoire shows some 190,000 clones, roughly 84% found once; its top ten account for under 4%. Assignments of participants to cohorts depended upon their own reported clinical history. Between the trimmed V and J ends, which lost 0 bases and 8 bases, there was a span of 10 bases. Germline V gives CDR1 SEHNR, CDR2 FQNEAQ (reference sequence). The CDR3 loop spans 13 amino acids. Material for sequencing was PBMCs or T cells enriched from blood (not recorded which). The source of this sequence is a woman between 25 and 40 years old who had been exposed to COVID-19. The chain combines TRBV7-9 with TRBJ1-2; weak D call: TRBD1 (5 bases). Here the CDR3 reads CASSLAGGRGYTF. As DNA, the CDR3 is TGTGCCAGCAGCTTAGCCGGGGGAAGGGGCTACACCTTC. Full variable domain (rest looked up from reference TRBV7-9 and TRBJ1-2): DTGVSQNPRHKITKRGQNVTFRCDPISEHNRLYWYRQTLGQGPEFLTYFQNEAQLEKSRLLSDRFSAERPKGSFSTLEIQRTEQGDSAMYLCASSLAGGRGYTFGSGTRLTVV.